This TCR beta chain was profiled in a study of CD8 T cells in Susac syndrome. Trimming cost V 6 bases and J 5 bases, with 15 bases left between them. This CDR3 is 14 amino acids long. Germline assignment: CDR1 SGHNT and CDR2 YYREEE (reference sequence). The RNA input was 0.5 to 1 ug, and it was reverse transcribed with random hexamers. Across 54 Vbeta and 13 Jbeta, TCR beta CDR3 was amplified with immunoSEQ multiplex PCR. Each CDR3 protein gets one entry after TCRdb re-called the immunoSEQ multiplex PCR reads with MiXCR. This table holds hundreds of thousands of distinct CDR3 sequences, over 90% found once.

Sequenced sample: CD4+ T cells from PBMCs. This clonotype was sampled from a human donor with Susac syndrome. The chain has TRBV5-4 and TRBJ2-1, with D perhaps TRBD1 (5 bases). Here the CDR3 DNA reads TGTGCCAGCACAAGACAGACGGTCCACAATGAGCAGTTCTTC. This gives the protein CASTRQTVHNEQFF.